This T cell receptor (beta chain) was identified during a study of human T cells and chemical hapten exposure (dated by TCRdb to the early 2020s). Some background on the complete study: For sensitization, 2% DPC in acetone was applied to a 2 cm by 2 cm area of upper inner arm skin. Throughout the approximately 23-week study period, patients were also given weekly therapeutic DPC doses on the scalp. Blood was sampled from patients pre-sensitization (week 0) and at 2, 6 and about 24 weeks after DPC sensitization. Libraries were pooled for sequencing, and per-sample TCR yields varied mainly because of small differences in library volumes within the pool. Peripheral blood TCR repertoire changes were tracked in vivo in alopecia patients during primary and secondary sensitization to the hapten diphenylcyclopropenone (DPC). Alopecia areata with under or over 50% scalp involvement, alopecia totalis and alopecia universalis were represented in the patient cohort, which was mostly female. Patch tests used Finn chambers with 0.01% DPC on the upper back, scored after 6 days by International Contact Dermatitis Research Group standards. Twenty-nine alopecia patients provided blood for TCR sequencing at one to four time points (pre-sensitization, 2, 6 and 24 weeks). Study-level results and caveats: Because all patients had alopecia, a presumed autoimmune disease, the immune response of the patients might differ from that of healthy individuals. Compared with pre-sensitization or healthy control sets, expanded TCRs formed significantly more large CDR3 similarity clusters, which is consistent with antigen-driven responses. Patch test score correlated positively with the number of PT1 expanded TCRs, reaching significance at thresholds 8, 16 and 32 but not at 4. After repeated subsampling, changes were observed in the strength of the expansion versus patch-test correlation and in the threshold at which the correlation became significant. DPC sensitization did not change the number of TCRs with a frequency above 1 in 1000, and there was no evidence of changes in global repertoire structure.

The library was made by RACE. Data came from a NextSeq 500. During library preparation, unique molecular identifiers were attached to individual cDNA molecules so that TCRs could be counted in a quantitative, reproducible way. Both TCR alpha and TCR beta chains were sequenced from each blood RNA sample. Per the authors' processing: Samples had a median of roughly 98,000 TCRs, with a range from about 23,224 to 750,000. The Decombinator software suite was used to annotate V, J and CDR3 in the TCR reads. For the PS versus PT1 abundance plots, all samples were subsampled to the same number of TCRs (28,000). TCRs were defined as expanded if absent before sensitization and observed at least eight times at the 2-week time point. Clones were called with MiXCR by TCRdb after fastp trimmed the public reads at Q25, and only in-frame beta chains were retained. Each record represents a unique CDR3 protein, reported with the most common genes and DNA among its rows. Here the V and J calls rest on TCRdb's processing, not on the authors' analysis. The table for this sample lists some 88,000 distinct CDR3 sequences; roughly 11% of them were counted only once. The top ten hold less than 2.5% of the sample.

The time point label for this specimen denotes: patch test 2, 6 weeks after DPC sensitization. Explained via the paper, the treatment or condition label denotes: therapeutic diphenylcyclopropenone sensitization with weekly scalp DPC. At every patch-test visit, the blood draw took place before the patch test was put on. To be eligible, patients had to be aged 18 to 70, diagnosed with alopecia and judged suitable for DPC therapy, while pregnant patients were excluded. Unfractionated whole blood was collected in Tempus Blood RNA tubes, and total RNA was extracted from that blood. This clonotype was detected only a few times. Its cognate antigen has yet to be identified. No quality values exist for individual bases; no much larger clone is one base distant. The material was whole blood, obtained in connection with sensitization to the hapten diphenylcyclopropenone (DPC). This TCR derives from a man in his forties with alopecia areata. Some clones in this sample may be carry-over from other donors' samples.

The DNA sequence reads TGCAGTTGTCCGGGACAGGGTCATGAGACCCAGTACTTC. This encodes CSCPGQGHETQYF. The sequence links TRBV20-1 to TRBJ2-5, with 9 bases in between that match TRBD1. The germline V and J ends show losses of 8 bases and 5 bases respectively, and no gene match explains 9 bases of the junction. From its cysteine to its phenylalanine, the CDR3 spans 13 amino acids. Of the read, only the CDR3 DNA is kept; its 39 bases are in frame from base 1. Per the germline V gene (reference sequence), DFQATT is the CDR1 and SNEGSKA is the CDR2.